What follows are 18 T cell receptor beta chains derived from one specimen sequenced in a study of blood T cells in healthy people across ages. A J-beta primer mix and a sample-barcoded 5' primer were used in a second PCR of about 6 to 12 cycles. In TCRdb, the 5' RACE reads were re-called with MiXCR into one record per CDR3 protein. The profile shows roughly 1.5 million distinct CDR3 sequences, less than 45% of them singletons. The specimen was blood. The receptors were sampled from a woman aged 18-35 years in good health.

This clonotype showed up just a few times. The rearrangement links TRBV6-1 to TRBJ1-4; 7 nucleotides align to TRBD1. The trim removed 4 bases at V and 6 bases at J, leaving 5 bases unmatched. Germline V gene data show CDR1 as MNHNS and CDR2 as SASEGT. The CDR3 has 14 residues. In DNA, the CDR3 is TGTGCCAGCAGTGGGGGACAGAGGGATGAAAAACTGTTTTTT. This sequence encodes CASSGGQRDEKLFF.

The CDR3 protein is CASSYHRAAAYF. CDR3 DNA sequence: TGTGCCAGCAGCTATCACAGGGCCGCAGCGTACTTC. The rearrangement joins TRBV7-9 to TRBJ2-7; a weak D match, TRBD1 (6 bases). This CDR3 spans 12 amino acids. V shed 4 bases and J shed 12 bases, with 16 bases lying between them. The V gene's germline CDR1 is SEHNR and CDR2 FQNEAQ (reference sequence).

This clonotype has just a few counts. One end of the junction does not line up with germline, which may come from a read error. The chain joins TRBV29-1 to TRBJ2-5; D not certain. This CDR3 has 13 amino acids. Germline V gene sequence: CDR1 SQVTM, CDR2 ANQGSEA. CDR3 coding DNA: TGCAGCGTTGTTCAGGTCTTACAAGAGTCCCAGTACTTC. It is translated as CSVVQVLQESQYF. The entire variable domain, with the rest obtained from reference TRBV29-1 and TRBJ2-5, is as follows: SAVISQKPSRDICQRGTSLTIQCQVDSQVTMMFWYRQQPGQSLTLIATANQGSEATYESGFVIDKFPISRPNLTFSTLTVSNMSPEDSSIYLCSVVQVLQESQYFGPGTRLLVL.

This chain connects TRBV20-1 to TRBJ2-3, with D possibly being TRBD1 (5 bases). This CDR3 has 12 amino acids. Trimming took 6 bases from V and 4 from J, leaving 11 bases between them. CDR1 and CDR2 from the germline V gene are DFQATT and SNEGSKA (reference sequence). The CDR3 region is CSAGLGPDTQYF. The CDR3 DNA follows: TGCAGTGCCGGGCTGGGGCCAGATACGCAGTATTTT.

This clonotype was counted a few times. The gene calls are TRBV20-1 and TRBJ2-7; the D is unclear. V was pared by 4 bases and J by 7 bases, with 8 bases between. CDR3 length: 10 amino acids. Germline V lookup: CDR1 DFQATT, CDR2 SNEGSKA (reference sequence). Here the CDR3 DNA reads TGCAGTGCTATAAGGTTGGAGCAGTACTTC. As protein: CSAIRLEQYF.

This chain connects TRBV29-1 to TRBJ1-1, with 8 bases matching TRBD1. Germline V gene sequence: CDR1 SQVTM, CDR2 ANQGSEA. J lost 6 bases, V lost 4 bases, and 7 bases had no gene match. This CDR3 region has 13 residues. CDR3 DNA sequence: TGCAGCGTTGTTCGAACAGGGGGAGCTGAAGCTTTCTTT. This gives the protein CSVVRTGGAEAFF.

The rearrangement uses TRBV5-1 and TRBJ1-1; D is unresolved. The V end was cut by 4 bases, the J end by 4 bases, with 11 bases between. This CDR3 contains 13 residues. The V gene's germline CDR1 is SGHRS and CDR2 YFSETQ. The CDR3 reads CASSDGRSTEAFF. The CDR3 region has the DNA TGCGCCAGCAGCGACGGACGGAGCACTGAAGCTTTCTTT.

This chain links TRBV7-2 with TRBJ2-3; 11 bases fit TRBD1. CDR1 and CDR2 from the germline V gene are SGHTA and FQGNSA. V lost 5 bases, J lost 7 bases, and 5 bases stayed unmatched. The CDR3 length is 14 residues. CDR3 region: CASSLGQGAHTQYF. The DNA for the CDR3 is TGTGCCAGCAGCCTCGGACAGGGGGCCCATACGCAGTATTTT.

This chain links TRBV20-1 with TRBJ1-2; TRBD1 agrees at 9 bases. The V segment lost 1 base and the J segment 8 bases; nucleotides outside the gene matches: 8. In germline, CDR1 is DFQATT, CDR2 SNEGSKA (reference sequence). This CDR3 comprises 14 residues. The CDR3 DNA sequence: TGCAGTGCTAGAGCCGCGACAGGGGGACAAGGCTACACCTTC. Translating gives CSARAATGGQGYTF.

The chain employs TRBV25-1 and TRBJ2-4; D tentatively reads TRBD1 or TRBD2 (5 bases each). The J call may be mistaken, given a closer DNA end match to TRBJ2-5. Germline loops: CDR1 MGHDK, CDR2 SYGVNS. The CDR3 runs to 13 residues. CDR3 protein: CASSNPGLETQYF. For the CDR3, the DNA is TGTGCCAGCAGTAACCCGGGGCTGGAGACCCAGTACTTC.

This clonotype appeared a few times. The CDR3 reads CSARGASGGASTDTQYF. CDR3 bases: TGCAGTGCTAGAGGGGCTAGCGGGGGGGCAAGCACAGATACGCAGTATTTT. V is TRBV20-1 and J is TRBJ2-3; TRBD2 matches at 12 bases. This CDR3 has 17 amino acids. The V and J ends lost 1 base and 0 bases, in that order; junction bases with no gene match: 5. Germline V gene sequence: CDR1 DFQATT, CDR2 SNEGSKA (reference sequence).

The V gene is TRBV4-3, the J gene TRBJ1-3, with unresolved D. Germline V gives CDR1 LGHNA, CDR2 YSLEER. This CDR3 contains 17 residues. V lost 1 base, J lost 2 bases, and 15 bases lay in between. CDR3 sequence (DNA): TGCGCCAGCAGCCAAGTTCGGTCGGCAGGACCTGGAAACACCATATATTTT. Translated: CASSQVRSAGPGNTIYF.

V and J are TRBV7-2 and TRBJ1-6; possibly TRBD1 for D (5 bases). V gave up 0 bases and J gave up 4 bases, with 13 bases separating them. Germline values: CDR1 SGHTA, CDR2 FQGNSA. CDR3 size: 17 residues. This CDR3 reads CASSLALGGSYNSPLHF. CDR3 nucleotide sequence: TGTGCCAGCAGCTTAGCGTTGGGGGGATCGTATAATTCACCCCTCCACTTT.

The rearrangement uses TRBV12-3 or TRBV12-4 and TRBJ2-2; perhaps D is TRBD1 or TRBD2 (5 bases each). This CDR3 has 16 residues. V lost 2 bases, J lost 1 base, and 11 bases lay in between. The CDR3 reads CASSLMQGENTGELFF. DNA of the CDR3: TGTGCCAGCAGTTTAATGCAGGGAGAGAACACCGGGGAGCTGTTTTTT.

In nucleotides, the CDR3 is TGCAGTGCTAGGAACAGGGGCGGAACTAATGAAAAACTGTTTTTT. The encoded protein is CSARNRGGTNEKLFF. V and J are TRBV20-1 and TRBJ1-4, with 7 bases matching TRBD1. V lost 3 bases, J lost 1 base, and 5 bases stayed unmatched. CDR3 length: 15 amino acids. The germline V gene encodes CDR1 DFQATT and CDR2 SNEGSKA (reference sequence).

The chain combines TRBV29-1 with TRBJ2-5; D is undetermined. Trimming removed 4 bases from V and 2 bases from J, with 2 bases in between. The length of the CDR3 is 10 residues. Germline lookup yields CDR1 SQVTM and CDR2 ANQGSEA. CDR3 nucleotide sequence: TGCAGCGTTGTTCAAGAGACCCAGTACTTC. It yields the protein CSVVQETQYF.

The CDR3 here is CASSYRWDTDTQYF. Here the CDR3 DNA reads TGTGCCAGCAGTTACAGATGGGACACGGATACGCAGTATTTT. This chain joins TRBV6-2 or TRBV6-3 and TRBJ2-3; D is possibly TRBD1 (6 bases). Germline V CDR1 and CDR2: MNHEY, SVGEGT. The ends were cut back, 2 bases at V and 6 bases at J, with 12 bases in the middle. There are 14 residues in the CDR3.

The V and J genes are TRBV20-1 and TRBJ1-2; the D gene is possibly TRBD1 (5 bases). This CDR3 comprises 15 residues. V gave up 2 bases and J gave up 8 bases, with 21 bases separating them. Per germline, CDR1 DFQATT and CDR2 SNEGSKA (reference sequence). CDR3 coding DNA: TGCAGTGCTAGACCAACCGGGCAGGGCTATGGGGGCTACACCTTC. Protein sequence: CSARPTGQGYGGYTF.